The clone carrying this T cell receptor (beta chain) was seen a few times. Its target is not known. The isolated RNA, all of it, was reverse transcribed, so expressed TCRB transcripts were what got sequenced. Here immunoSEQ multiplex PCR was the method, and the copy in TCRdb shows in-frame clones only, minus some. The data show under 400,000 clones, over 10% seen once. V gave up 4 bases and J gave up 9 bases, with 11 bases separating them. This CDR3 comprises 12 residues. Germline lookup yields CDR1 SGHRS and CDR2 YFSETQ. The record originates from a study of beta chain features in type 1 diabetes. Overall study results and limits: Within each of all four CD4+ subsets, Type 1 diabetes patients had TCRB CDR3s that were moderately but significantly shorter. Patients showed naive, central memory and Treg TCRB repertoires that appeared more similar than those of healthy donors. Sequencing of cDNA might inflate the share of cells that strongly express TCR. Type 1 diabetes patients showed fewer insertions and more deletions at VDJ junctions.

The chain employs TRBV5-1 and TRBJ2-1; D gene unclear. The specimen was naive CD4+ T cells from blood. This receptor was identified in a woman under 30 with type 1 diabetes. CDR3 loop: CASSLKPGEQFF. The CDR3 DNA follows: TGCGCCAGCAGCCTTAAGCCCGGTGAGCAGTTCTTC. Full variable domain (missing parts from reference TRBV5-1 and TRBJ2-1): KAGVTQTPRYLIKTRGQQVTLSCSPISGHRSVSWYQQTPGQGLQFLFEYFSETQRNKGNFPGRFSGRQFSNSRSEMNVSTLELGDSALYLCASSLKPGEQFFGPGTRLTVL.